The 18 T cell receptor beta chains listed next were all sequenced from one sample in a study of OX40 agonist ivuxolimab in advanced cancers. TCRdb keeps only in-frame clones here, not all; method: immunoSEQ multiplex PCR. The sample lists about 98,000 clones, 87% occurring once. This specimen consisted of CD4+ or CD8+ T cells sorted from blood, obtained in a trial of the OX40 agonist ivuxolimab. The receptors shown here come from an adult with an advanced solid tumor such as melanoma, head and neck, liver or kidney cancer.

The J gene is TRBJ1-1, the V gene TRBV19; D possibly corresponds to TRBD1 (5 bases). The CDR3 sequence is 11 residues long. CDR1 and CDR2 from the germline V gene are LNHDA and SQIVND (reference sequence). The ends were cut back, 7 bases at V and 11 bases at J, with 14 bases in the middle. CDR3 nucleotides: TGTGCCAGTATGCAGGTACAGGAGGCTTTCTTT. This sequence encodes CASMQVQEAFF.

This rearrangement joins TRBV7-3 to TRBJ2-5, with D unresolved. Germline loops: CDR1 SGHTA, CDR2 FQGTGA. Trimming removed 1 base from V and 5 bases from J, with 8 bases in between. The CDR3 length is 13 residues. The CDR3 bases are TGTGCCAGCAGCTTAAGATCCACTGAGACCCAGTACTTC. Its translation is CASSLRSTETQYF. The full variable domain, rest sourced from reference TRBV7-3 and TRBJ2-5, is GAGVSQTPSNKVTEKGKYVELRCDPISGHTALYWYRQSLGQGPEFLIYFQGTGAADDSGLPNDRFFAVRPEGSVSTLKIQRTERGDSAVYLCASSLRSTETQYFGPGTRLLVL.

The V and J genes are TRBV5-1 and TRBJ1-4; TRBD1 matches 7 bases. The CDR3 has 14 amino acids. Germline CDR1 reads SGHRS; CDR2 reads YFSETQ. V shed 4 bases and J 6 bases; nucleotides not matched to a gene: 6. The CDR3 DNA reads TGCGCCAGCAGCCAGGGTACAGGGGATGAAAAACTGTTTTTT. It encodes CASSQGTGDEKLFF.

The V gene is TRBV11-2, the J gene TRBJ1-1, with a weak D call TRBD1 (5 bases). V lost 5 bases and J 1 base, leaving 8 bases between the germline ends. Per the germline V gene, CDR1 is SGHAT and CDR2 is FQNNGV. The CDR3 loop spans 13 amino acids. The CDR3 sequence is CASSLRGNTEAFF. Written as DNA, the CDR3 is TGTGCCAGCAGCCTTAGGGGGAACACTGAAGCTTTCTTT.

The CDR3 bases are TGTGCCATCAGTGAGTTCGGACAGGGAACATACGAGCAGTACTTC. It encodes CAISEFGQGTYEQYF. The chain recombines TRBV10-3 with TRBJ2-7; 8 positions agree with TRBD1. The length of the CDR3 is 15 residues. The junction had 6 bases not matched to a gene; V was cut back by 1 base and J by 4 bases. Germline CDR1 and CDR2: ENHRY and SYGVKD.

The CDR3: CASSSSSGETQYF. In DNA, the CDR3 is TGTGCCAGCAGTTCCAGCAGCGGAGAGACCCAGTACTTC. The V gene is TRBV7-3, the J gene TRBJ2-5; a weak D match, TRBD2 (5 bases). CDR1 and CDR2 from the germline V gene are SGHTA and FQGTGA. Trimming took 6 bases from V and 4 from J, leaving 12 bases between them. The CDR3 spans 13 residues.

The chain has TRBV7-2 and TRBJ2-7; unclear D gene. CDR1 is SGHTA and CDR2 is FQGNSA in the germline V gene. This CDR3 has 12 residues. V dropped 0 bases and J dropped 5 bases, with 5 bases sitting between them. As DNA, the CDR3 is TGTGCCAGCAGCTTAGCGGCCAACGAGCAGTACTTC. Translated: CASSLAANEQYF.

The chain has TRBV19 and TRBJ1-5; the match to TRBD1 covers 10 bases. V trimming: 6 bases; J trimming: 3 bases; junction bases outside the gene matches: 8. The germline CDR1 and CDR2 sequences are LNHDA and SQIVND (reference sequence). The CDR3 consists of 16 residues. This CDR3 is CASRNPGTGDNQPQHF. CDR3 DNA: TGTGCCAGTAGGAATCCCGGGACAGGGGACAATCAGCCCCAGCATTTT.

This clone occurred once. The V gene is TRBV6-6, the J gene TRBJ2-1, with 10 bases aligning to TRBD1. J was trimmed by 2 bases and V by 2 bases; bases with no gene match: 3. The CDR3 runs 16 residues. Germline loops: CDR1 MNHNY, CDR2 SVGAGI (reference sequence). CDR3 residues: CASSYRDRGAYNEQFF. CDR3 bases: TGTGCCAGCAGTTACCGGGACAGGGGAGCCTACAATGAGCAGTTCTTC.

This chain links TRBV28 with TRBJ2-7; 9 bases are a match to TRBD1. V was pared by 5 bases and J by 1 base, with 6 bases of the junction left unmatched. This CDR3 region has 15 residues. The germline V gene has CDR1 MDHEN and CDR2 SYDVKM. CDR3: CASSPPGQGSYEQYF. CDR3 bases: TGTGCCAGCAGTCCGCCGGGACAGGGATCCTACGAGCAGTACTTC.

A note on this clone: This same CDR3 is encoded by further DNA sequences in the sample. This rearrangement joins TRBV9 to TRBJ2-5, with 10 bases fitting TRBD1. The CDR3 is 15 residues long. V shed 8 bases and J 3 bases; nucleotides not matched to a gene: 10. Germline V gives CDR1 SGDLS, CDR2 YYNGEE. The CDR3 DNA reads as TGTGCCAGTAGCACTACAGGGACAGGGGAAGAGACCCAGTACTTC. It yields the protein CASSTTGTGEETQYF. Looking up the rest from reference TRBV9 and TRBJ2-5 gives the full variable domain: DSGVTQTPKHLITATGQRVTLRCSPRSGDLSVYWYQQSLDQGLQFLIQYYNGEERAKGNILERFSAQQFPDLHSELNLSSLELGDSALYFCASSTTGTGEETQYFGPGTRLLVL.

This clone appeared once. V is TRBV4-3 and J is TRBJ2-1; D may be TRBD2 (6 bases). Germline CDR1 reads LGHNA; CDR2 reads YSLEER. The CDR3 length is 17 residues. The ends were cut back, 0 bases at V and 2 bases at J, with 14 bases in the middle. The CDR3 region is CASSQDRGTVTYNEQFF. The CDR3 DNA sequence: TGCGCCAGCAGCCAAGATCGGGGGACCGTCACCTACAATGAGCAGTTCTTC.

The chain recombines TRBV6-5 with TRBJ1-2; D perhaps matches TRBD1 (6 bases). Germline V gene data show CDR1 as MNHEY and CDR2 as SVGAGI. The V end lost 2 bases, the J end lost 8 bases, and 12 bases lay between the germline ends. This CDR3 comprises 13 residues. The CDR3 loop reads CASSYQWTEGYTF. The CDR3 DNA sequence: TGTGCCAGCAGTTACCAGTGGACAGAAGGCTACACCTTC.

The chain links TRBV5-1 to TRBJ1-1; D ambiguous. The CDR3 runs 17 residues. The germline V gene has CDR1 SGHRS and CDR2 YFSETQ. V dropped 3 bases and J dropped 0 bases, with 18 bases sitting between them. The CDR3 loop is CASSSYNSLQMNTEAFF. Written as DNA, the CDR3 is TGCGCCAGCAGCTCCTACAACTCTTTACAGATGAACACTGAAGCTTTCTTT.

CDR3 sequence reads: CASGLAPSVSGYTF. The DNA of the CDR3 is TGTGCTAGTGGTTTGGCCCCCTCTGTCTCTGGCTACACCTTC. This chain uses TRBV12-5 with TRBJ1-2, with D hard to call. V was trimmed by 1 base and J by 7 bases, leaving 13 bases between them. The CDR3 is 14 residues long. Germline lookup yields CDR1 LGHNT and CDR2 FRNRAP.

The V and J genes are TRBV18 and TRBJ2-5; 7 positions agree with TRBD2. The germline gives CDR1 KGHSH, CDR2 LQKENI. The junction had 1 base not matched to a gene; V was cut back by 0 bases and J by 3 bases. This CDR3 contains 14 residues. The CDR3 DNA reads TGTGCCAGCTCACCACCGGGGGGGGAAGAGACCCAGTACTTC. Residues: CASSPPGGEETQYF.

The CDR3, as DNA: TGTGCCAGCAGTGAGTGGGGGGGCGCCTACAATGAGCAGTTCTTC. This encodes CASSEWGGAYNEQFF. The chain employs TRBV6-1 and TRBJ2-1; maybe TRBD2 (7 bases). The CDR3 runs 15 residues. With 3 bases removed from V and 2 bases from J, the gap between germline ends came to 11 bases. Germline-derived CDR1 and CDR2 are MNHNS and SASEGT.

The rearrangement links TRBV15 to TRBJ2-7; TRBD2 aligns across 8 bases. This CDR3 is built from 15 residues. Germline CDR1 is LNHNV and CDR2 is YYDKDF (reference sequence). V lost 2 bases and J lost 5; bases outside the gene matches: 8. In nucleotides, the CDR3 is TGTGCCACCAGCAGATACACGGGGGGGTACGACGAGCAGTACTTC. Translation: CATSRYTGGYDEQYF.